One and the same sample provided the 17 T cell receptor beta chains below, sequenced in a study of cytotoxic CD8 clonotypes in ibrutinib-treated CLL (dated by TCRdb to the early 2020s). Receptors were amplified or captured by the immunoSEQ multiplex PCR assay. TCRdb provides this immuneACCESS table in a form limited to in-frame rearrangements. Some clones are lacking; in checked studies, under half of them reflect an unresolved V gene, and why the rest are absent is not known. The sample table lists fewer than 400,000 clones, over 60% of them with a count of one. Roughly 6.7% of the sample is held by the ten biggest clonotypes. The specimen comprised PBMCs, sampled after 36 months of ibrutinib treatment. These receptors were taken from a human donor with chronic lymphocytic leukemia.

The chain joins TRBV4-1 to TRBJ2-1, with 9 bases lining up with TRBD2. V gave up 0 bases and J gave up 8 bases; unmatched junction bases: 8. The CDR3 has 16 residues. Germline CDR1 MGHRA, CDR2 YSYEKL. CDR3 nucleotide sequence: TGCGCCAGCAGCCAAGATGGCGGGAGGGCCGTGGATGAGCAGTTCTTC. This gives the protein CASSQDGGRAVDEQFF.

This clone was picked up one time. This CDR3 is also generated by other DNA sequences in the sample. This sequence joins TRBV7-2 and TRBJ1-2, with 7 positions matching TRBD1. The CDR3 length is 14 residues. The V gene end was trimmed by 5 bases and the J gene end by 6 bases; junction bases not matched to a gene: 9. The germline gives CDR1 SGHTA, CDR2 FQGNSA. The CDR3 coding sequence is TGTGCCAGCAGCCTACGAGGGCAGGGGGATGGCTACACCTTC. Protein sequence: CASSLRGQGDGYTF.

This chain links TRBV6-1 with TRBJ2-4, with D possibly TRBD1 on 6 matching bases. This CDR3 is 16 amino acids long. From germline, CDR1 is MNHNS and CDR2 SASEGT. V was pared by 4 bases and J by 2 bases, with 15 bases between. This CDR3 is CASSVGPRGTKNIQYF. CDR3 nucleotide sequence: TGTGCCAGCAGTGTAGGCCCCAGGGGAACCAAAAACATTCAGTACTTC.

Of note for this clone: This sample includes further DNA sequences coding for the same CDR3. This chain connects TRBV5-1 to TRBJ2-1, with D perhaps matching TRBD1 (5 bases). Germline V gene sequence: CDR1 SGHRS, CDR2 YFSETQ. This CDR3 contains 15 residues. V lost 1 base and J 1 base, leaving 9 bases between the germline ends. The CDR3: CASSLPRGSYNEQFF. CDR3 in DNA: TGCGCCAGCAGCTTGCCAAGGGGTTCCTACAATGAGCAGTTCTTC.

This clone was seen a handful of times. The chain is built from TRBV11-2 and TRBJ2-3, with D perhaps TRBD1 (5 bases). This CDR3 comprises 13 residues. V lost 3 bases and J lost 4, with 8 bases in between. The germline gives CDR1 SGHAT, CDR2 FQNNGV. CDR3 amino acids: CASSFQGADTQYF. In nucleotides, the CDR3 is TGTGCCAGCAGCTTCCAGGGCGCAGATACGCAGTATTTT.

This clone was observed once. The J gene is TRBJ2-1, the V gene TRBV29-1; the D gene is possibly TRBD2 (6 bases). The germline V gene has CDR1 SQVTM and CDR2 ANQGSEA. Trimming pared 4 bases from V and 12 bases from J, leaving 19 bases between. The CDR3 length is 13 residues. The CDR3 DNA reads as TGCAGCGTTGGGACCAGACTAGAAGGTCGGCAGTTCTTC. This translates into CSVGTRLEGRQFF.

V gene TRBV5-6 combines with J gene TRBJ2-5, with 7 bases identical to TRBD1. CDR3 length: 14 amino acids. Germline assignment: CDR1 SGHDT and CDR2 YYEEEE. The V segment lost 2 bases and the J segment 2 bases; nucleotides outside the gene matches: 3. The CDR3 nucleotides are TGTGCCAGCAGCTTTCGACAGGGACAAGAGACCCAGTACTTC. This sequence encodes CASSFRQGQETQYF.

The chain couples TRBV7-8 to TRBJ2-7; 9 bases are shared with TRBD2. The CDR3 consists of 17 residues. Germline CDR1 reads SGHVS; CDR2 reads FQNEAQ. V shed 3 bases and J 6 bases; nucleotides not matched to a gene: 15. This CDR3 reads CASSLFPGASGTLEQYF. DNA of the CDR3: TGTGCCAGCAGCTTGTTCCCGGGGGCTAGCGGGACTCTCGAGCAGTACTTC.

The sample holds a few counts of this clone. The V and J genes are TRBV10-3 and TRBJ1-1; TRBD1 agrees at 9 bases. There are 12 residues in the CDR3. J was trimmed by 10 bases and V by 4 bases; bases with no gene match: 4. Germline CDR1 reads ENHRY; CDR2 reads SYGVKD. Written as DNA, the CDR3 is TGTGCCATCAGTGGGGAGGACAGGGGAGCTTTCTTT. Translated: CAISGEDRGAFF.

CDR3 residues: CASSPEGVYEQYF. CDR3 nucleotides: TGTGCCAGCAGTCCCGAAGGGGTCTACGAGCAGTACTTC. The J gene is TRBJ2-7, the V gene TRBV28, with a tentative D call TRBD1 (5 bases). CDR1 and CDR2 from the germline V gene are MDHEN and SYDVKM. The CDR3 has 13 amino acids. V gave up 5 bases and J gave up 3 bases, with 11 bases separating them.

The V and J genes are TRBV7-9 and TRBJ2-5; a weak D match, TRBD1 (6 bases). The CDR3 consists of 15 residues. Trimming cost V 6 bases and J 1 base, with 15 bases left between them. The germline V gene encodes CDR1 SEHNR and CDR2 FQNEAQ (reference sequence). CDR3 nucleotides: TGTGCCAGCAGTACCGGGACACTACGCCAAGAGACCCAGTACTTC. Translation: CASSTGTLRQETQYF.

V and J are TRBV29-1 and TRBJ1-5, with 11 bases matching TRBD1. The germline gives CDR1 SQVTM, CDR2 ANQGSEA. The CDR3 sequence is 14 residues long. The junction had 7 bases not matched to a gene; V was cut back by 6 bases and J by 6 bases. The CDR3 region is CSVTGQGAGQPQHF. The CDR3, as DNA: TGCAGCGTGACAGGACAGGGGGCAGGTCAGCCCCAGCATTTT.

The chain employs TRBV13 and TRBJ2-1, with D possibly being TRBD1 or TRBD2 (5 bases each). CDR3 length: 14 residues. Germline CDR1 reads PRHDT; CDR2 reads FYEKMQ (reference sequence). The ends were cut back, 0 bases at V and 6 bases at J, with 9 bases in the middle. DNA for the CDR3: TGTGCCAGCAGCTTAGGCTGGGGGAGCAATGAGCAGTTCTTC. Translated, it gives CASSLGWGSNEQFF.

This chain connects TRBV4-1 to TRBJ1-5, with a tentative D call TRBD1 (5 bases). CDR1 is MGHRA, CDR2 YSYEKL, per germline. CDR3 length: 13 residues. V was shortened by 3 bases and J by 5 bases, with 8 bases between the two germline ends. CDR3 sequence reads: CASSQWGDQPQHF. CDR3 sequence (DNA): TGCGCCAGCAGCCAGTGGGGGGATCAGCCCCAGCATTTT.

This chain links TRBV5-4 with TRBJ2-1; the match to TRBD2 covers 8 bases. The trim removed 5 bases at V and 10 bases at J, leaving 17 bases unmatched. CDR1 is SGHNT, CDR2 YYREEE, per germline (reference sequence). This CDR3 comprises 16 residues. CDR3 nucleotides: TGTGCCAGCAGTTCCCAGGGAGGTTTAGCGGGAAGAGAGCAGTTCTTC. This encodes CASSSQGGLAGREQFF.

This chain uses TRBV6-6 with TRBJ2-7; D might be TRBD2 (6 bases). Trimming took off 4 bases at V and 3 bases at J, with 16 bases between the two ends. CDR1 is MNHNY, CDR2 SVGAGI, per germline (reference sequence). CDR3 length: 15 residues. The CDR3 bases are TGTGCCAGCAGTTCTAACCGGGAGTCTTACTACGAGCAGTACTTC. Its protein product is CASSSNRESYYEQYF.

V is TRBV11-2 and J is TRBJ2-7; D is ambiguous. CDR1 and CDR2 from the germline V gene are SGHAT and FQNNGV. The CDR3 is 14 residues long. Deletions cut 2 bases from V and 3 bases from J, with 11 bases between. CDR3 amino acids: CASSLFPHHYEQYF. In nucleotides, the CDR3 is TGTGCCAGCAGCTTATTTCCCCACCACTACGAGCAGTACTTC.